This T cell receptor beta chain was captured in a study of radiotherapy plus CTLA-4 blockade in lung cancer (dated by TCRdb to the late 2010s). Turning to the overall study: Objective responses were observed in approximately 19% of enrolled patients, and disease control was achieved in around 28%.

The library relied on the immunoSEQ multiplex PCR assay. What TCRdb holds here is the immuneACCESS table cut down to in-frame rearrangements. Part of the clones is not present; checked against another copy, under half of the missing clones reflect an unresolved V gene, and the others are unexplained. Across this sample there are some 70,000 clones, with about 85% seen only once. Around 4% of the sample rests with the top ten. Concerning this clone: Its specific antigen is unknown. Base qualities are not provided; no much larger clone lies one nucleotide away.

In this study, focal radiation therapy paired with CTLA-4 blockade (ipilimumab) was tested in patients who had chemo-refractory metastatic non-small-cell lung cancer. Overall results and qualifications from the work: After treatment with radiotherapy and ipilimumab, TCR clones that originated in tumors expanded in peripheral blood. The strongest predictors of response were reported to be early dynamic shifts in blood T cell clones along with a rise in serum interferon-beta following radiation.

This sample comprised peripheral blood, obtained from a patient treated with radiotherapy plus ipilimumab. The TCR was taken from a human donor with non-small cell lung cancer who had a partial response to radiotherapy plus ipilimumab.

The sequence in DNA is TGTGCCAGCAGCGGACAGGGGATGGGCACCGGGGAGCTGTTTTTT. It encodes CASSGQGMGTGELFF. The chain was built from TRBV2 and TRBJ2-2; 9 bases in between match TRBD1. Reading from cysteine to phenylalanine, the CDR3 counts 15 amino acids. Just the 45-base CDR3 DNA is kept, in frame starting at base 1. The germline V gene supplies CDR1 SNHLY and CDR2 FYNNEI. The germline V end is reduced by 6 bases and the J end by 4 bases; junction bases left unmatched: 6.